Below, one T cell receptor beta chain is given with its context. Its cognate antigen is unknown. The sample originates from a study of glioma-infiltrating T cells after dendritic cell vaccination. The CDR3 runs to 11 residues. Germline V gene lookup returns CDR1 SEHNR and CDR2 FQNEAQ (reference sequence). V lost 6 bases to trimming and J lost 2 bases, with 4 bases between them. Study-wide findings and caveats: No direct clonality-survival link was found; a diverse polyclonal response may matter. Patients with more pretreatment TILs had longer time to progression and survival.

The immunoSEQ assay amplified TCRB CDR3 from up to roughly 2 ug DNA. Assay: immunoSEQ multiplex PCR; the TCRdb copy retains only in-frame clones and omits some. The sample has around 100,000 clones; roughly four fifths are singletons. The genes are TRBV7-9 and TRBJ2-5, with D uncertain. Sequenced here: blood, sampled before dendritic cell vaccination. This TCR came from a human donor with glioblastoma. The CDR3 protein is CASSQQETQYF. The CDR3 nucleotides are TGTGCCAGCAGTCAACAAGAGACCCAGTACTTC.